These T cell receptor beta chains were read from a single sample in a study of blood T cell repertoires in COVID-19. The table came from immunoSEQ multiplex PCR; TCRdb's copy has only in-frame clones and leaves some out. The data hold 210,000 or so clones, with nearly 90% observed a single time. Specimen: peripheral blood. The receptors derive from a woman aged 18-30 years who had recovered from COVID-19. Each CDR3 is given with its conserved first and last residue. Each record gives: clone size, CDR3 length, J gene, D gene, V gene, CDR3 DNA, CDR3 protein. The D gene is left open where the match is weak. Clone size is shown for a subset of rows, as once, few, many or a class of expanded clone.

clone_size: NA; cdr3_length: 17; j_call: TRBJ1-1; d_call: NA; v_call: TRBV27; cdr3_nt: TGTGCCAGCAGACGACTTACCCTCCGGCAGACGAACACTGAAGCTTTCTTT; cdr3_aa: CASRRLTLRQTNTEAFF
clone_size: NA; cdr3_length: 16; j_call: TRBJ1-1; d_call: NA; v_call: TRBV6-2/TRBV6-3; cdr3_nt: TGTGCCAGCAGTTACTCGCTCGCAACAGGTCACACTGAAGCTTTCTTT; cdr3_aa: CASSYSLATGHTEAFF
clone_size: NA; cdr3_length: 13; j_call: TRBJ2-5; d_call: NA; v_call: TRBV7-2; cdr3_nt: TGTGCCAGCAGCCCCACCCGGGGGGAGACCCAGTACTTC; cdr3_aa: CASSPTRGETQYF
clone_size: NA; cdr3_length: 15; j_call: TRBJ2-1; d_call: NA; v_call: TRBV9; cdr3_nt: TGTGCCAGCAGCGTAGGGGCCAGGGGCAGGGAGGAGCAGTTCTTC; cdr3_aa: CASSVGARGREEQFF
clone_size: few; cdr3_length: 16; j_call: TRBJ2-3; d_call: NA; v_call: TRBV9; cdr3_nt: TGTGCCAGCAGCGTCCAGTGGGGGCGTAGCACAGATACGCAGTATTTT; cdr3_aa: CASSVQWGRSTDTQYF
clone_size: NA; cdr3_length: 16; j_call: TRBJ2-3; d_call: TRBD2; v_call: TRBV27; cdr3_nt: TGTGCCAGCAGTTCCGGGACTAGCGGGAGCACAGATACGCAGTATTTT; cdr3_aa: CASSSGTSGSTDTQYF
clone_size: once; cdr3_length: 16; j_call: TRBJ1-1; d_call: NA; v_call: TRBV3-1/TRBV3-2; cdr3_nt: TGTGCCAGCAGCCAAGATACCAGGGTGTGGAACACTGAAGCTTTCTTT; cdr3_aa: CASSQDTRVWNTEAFF
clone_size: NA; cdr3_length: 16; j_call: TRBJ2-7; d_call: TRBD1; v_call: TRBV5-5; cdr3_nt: TGTGCCAGCAGCTTACAGGGGGGCGATACTAATTACGAGCAGTACTTC; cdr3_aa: CASSLQGGDTNYEQYF
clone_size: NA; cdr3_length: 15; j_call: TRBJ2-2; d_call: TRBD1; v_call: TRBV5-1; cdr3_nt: TGCGCCAGCAGCTGGGACAGGTCGAACACCGGGGAGCTGTTTTTT; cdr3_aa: CASSWDRSNTGELFF
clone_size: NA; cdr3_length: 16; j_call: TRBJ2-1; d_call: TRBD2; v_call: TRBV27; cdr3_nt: TGTGCCAGCAGTTTTCTTGCGGGAGGGCCTGGGTATGAGCAGTTCTTC; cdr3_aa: CASSFLAGGPGYEQFF
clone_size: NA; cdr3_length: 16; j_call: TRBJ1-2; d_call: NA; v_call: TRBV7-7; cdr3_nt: TGTGCCAGCAGCTTACTACTAACTACACTTAACTATGGCTACACCTTC; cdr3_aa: CASSLLLTTLNYGYTF
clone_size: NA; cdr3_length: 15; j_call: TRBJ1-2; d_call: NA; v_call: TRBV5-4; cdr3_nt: TGTGCCAGCAGCTTGGGCAGGGAAGTATACTATGGCTACACCTTC; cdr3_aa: CASSLGREVYYGYTF
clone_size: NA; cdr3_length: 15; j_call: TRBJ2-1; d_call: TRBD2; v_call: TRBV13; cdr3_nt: TGTGCCAGCAGCAGGGGACTAGCGTCTTTTGGAGAGCAGTTCTTC; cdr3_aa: CASSRGLASFGEQFF
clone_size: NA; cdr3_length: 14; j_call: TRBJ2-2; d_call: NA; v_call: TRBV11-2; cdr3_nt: TGTGCCAGCAGCTTAGGGGCCAACACCGGGGAGCTGTTTTTT; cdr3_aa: CASSLGANTGELFF
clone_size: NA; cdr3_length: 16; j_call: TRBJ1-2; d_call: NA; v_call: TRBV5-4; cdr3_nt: TGTGCCAGCAGCTTGGCTGTTGGGAGCAGAGAATATGGCTACACCTTC; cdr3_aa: CASSLAVGSREYGYTF